This section outlines one T cell receptor beta chain sequence together with its context. The antigen remains unidentified. V trimming: 4 bases; J trimming: 2 bases; junction bases outside the gene matches: 9. The CDR3 is 17 residues long. Looked up from germline, CDR1 is SGHRS and CDR2 is YFSETQ. The Oncomine TCR Beta short-read assay sequenced DNA from cultured CD4+ T cells. TCRdb re-called the PCR reads with MiXCR, one entry per CDR3 protein. The sample gives roughly 14,000 distinct CDR3 sequences, 42% of which show up once; approximately 21% is in the top ten. This record belongs to a study of vaccination and CD4 T cells after COVID-19. As for treatment: roughly 10-day PBMC culture with coronavirus spike peptide pools or control peptides (ViraFEST assay). Positive SARS-CoV-2 PCR tests in convalescent patients dated from March to December 2020, pre-Alpha, Beta and Delta.

The chain uses TRBV5-1 and TRBJ1-5; TRBD1 matches at 10 bases. Sample: CD4+ T cells from blood, cultured in vitro, taken before SARS-CoV-2 vaccination. This receptor was identified in a human donor who had recovered from COVID-19. Here the CDR3 DNA reads TGCGCCAGCAGCCCCGGGACAGGGGCACGGGGCAATCAGCCCCAGCATTTT. Translated: CASSPGTGARGNQPQHF.